This TCR beta chain is from a study of T cells in women clearing cervical HPV infection. V lost 2 bases and J lost 6; bases outside the gene matches: 3. Germline-derived CDR1 and CDR2 are SGHRS and YFSETQ. The CDR3 is made up of 14 amino acids. Turning to this clone: The read terminates 3 residues before the CDR3 end, so the remaining end is supplied by the germline J gene.

Measured with immunoSEQ multiplex PCR; TCRdb has only the in-frame clones, and not every one. The table for this sample gives approximately 34,000 clones. The TCR originated in a woman aged 18-69 years with a cervical HPV16 infection that either progressed to CIN3+ or cleared (not recorded which). This chain joins TRBV5-1 and TRBJ1-2; 11 bases align to TRBD1. Sequencing was performed on blood buffy coat. CDR3 DNA, as far as it was read: TGCGCCAGCAGCTTCGGGACAGGGGGTAATGGC. Its translation: CASSFGTGGNG. The full CDR3 protein reads CASSFGTGGNGYTF.